Listed below are T cell receptor beta chains from one sample, sequenced in a study of blood T cell repertoires in COVID-19. Data came from immunoSEQ multiplex PCR; TCRdb stores just in-frame clones and leaves some out. The data show some 400,000 clones, approximately 91% seen once. Sequenced input: PBMCs or T cells enriched from blood (not recorded which). These receptors originate from a woman in her thirties or forties who had been exposed to COVID-19. The CDR3 runs from the conserved cysteine through the conserved F or W. A D gene is named only where the DNA matches it firmly. A row's size may be missing; if present it is once, few, many or a size class.

d_call | j_call | clone_size | v_call | cdr3_length | cdr3_aa | cdr3_nt
TRBD1 | TRBJ1-5 | - | TRBV27 | 16 | CASSPRQGISNQPQHF | TGTGCCAGCAGTCCAAGACAGGGGATTAGCAATCAGCCCCAGCATTTT
TRBD1 | TRBJ1-1 | - | TRBV5-1 | 15 | CASSRQGQGNTEAFF | TGCGCCAGCAGCCGCCAGGGACAGGGGAACACTGAAGCTTTCTTT
- | TRBJ1-1 | - | TRBV30 | 14 | CAWSLGGRNTEAFF | TGTGCCTGGTCCTTGGGCGGGAGGAACACTGAAGCTTTCTTT
TRBD1 | TRBJ1-2 | few | TRBV7-9 | 13 | CASSLGQDAGYTF | TGTGCCAGCAGCCTTGGACAGGATGCTGGCTACACCTTC
- | TRBJ1-2 | - | TRBV7-9 | 14 | CASSLDSFGYGYTF | TGTGCCAGCAGCTTAGATTCCTTCGGCTATGGCTACACCTTC
- | TRBJ2-5 | - | TRBV3-1/TRBV3-2 | 15 | CASSQVFQGLTTQYF | TGTGCCAGCAGCCAAGTCTTCCAGGGACTTACGACCCAGTACTTC
- | TRBJ1-1 | - | TRBV30 | 13 | CAWSVPTHTEAFF | TGTGCCTGGAGTGTACCCACACACACTGAAGCTTTCTTT
TRBD1 | TRBJ2-7 | - | TRBV6-5 | 14 | CASSYKQGGHEQYF | TGTGCCAGCAGTTATAAACAGGGGGGCCACGAGCAGTACTTC
- | TRBJ1-2 | - | TRBV6-4 | 12 | CARVLMYGGYTF | TGTGCCAGGGTTCTTATGTACGGTGGCTACACCTTC
TRBD2 | TRBJ2-1 | - | TRBV7-2 | 14 | CASSPGLEYNEQFF | TGTGCCAGCAGCCCGGGACTAGAATACAATGAGCAGTTCTTC
- | TRBJ1-2 | - | TRBV18 | 15 | CASSPSKDLERGYTF | TGTGCCAGCTCACCCTCGAAGGATCTGGAGAGGGGCTACACCTTC
- | TRBJ2-5 | - | TRBV27 | 14 | CASSLAGPKETQYF | TGTGCCAGCAGTTTAGCGGGTCCAAAAGAGACCCAGTACTTC
TRBD1 | TRBJ2-1 | - | TRBV30 | 14 | CAWSAGTGYNEQFF | TGTGCCTGGAGTGCCGGGACAGGTTACAATGAGCAGTTCTTC
- | TRBJ2-5 | - | TRBV7-2 | 13 | CASSFDSVETQYF | TGTGCCAGCAGCTTCGACTCGGTCGAGACCCAGTACTTC
- | TRBJ2-3 | - | TRBV24-1 | 13 | CATSDPGSDTQYF | TGTGCCACCAGTGATCCAGGCTCAGATACGCAGTATTTT
TRBD2 | TRBJ2-1 | - | TRBV3-1/TRBV3-2 | 16 | CASSRQAGVTYNEQFF | TGTGCCAGCAGCCGTCAGGCGGGAGTCACCTACAATGAGCAGTTCTTC
- | TRBJ2-7 | few | TRBV2 | 15 | CASSFLQGNAYEQYF | TGTGCCAGCAGCTTCCTACAGGGTAACGCCTACGAGCAGTACTTC
TRBD1 | TRBJ1-2 | few | TRBV2 | 15 | CASSEIGQGNYGYTF | TGTGCCAGCAGTGAAATAGGACAGGGCAACTATGGCTACACCTTC
TRBD1 | TRBJ1-6 | - | TRBV7-2 | 15 | CASTADRAYNSPLHF | TGTGCCAGCACTGCGGACAGGGCCTATAATTCACCCCTCCACTTT
- | TRBJ2-1 | - | TRBV3-1/TRBV3-2 | 16 | CASSQGGRAHYNEQFF | TGTGCCAGCAGCCAAGGCGGCAGGGCTCACTACAATGAGCAGTTCTTC
TRBD1 | TRBJ1-3 | - | TRBV13 | 13 | CASMGQGVDTIYF | TGTGCCAGCATGGGACAGGGGGTAGACACCATATATTTT
- | TRBJ1-4 | - | TRBV19 | 14 | CASSPDRDIGKLFF | TGTGCCAGTAGTCCCGACCGGGACATCGGAAAACTGTTTTTT
TRBD1 | TRBJ1-1 | once | TRBV18 | 17 | CASSPMGTGGENTEAFF | TGTGCCAGCTCACCAATGGGGACAGGGGGTGAGAACACTGAAGCTTTCTTT
- | TRBJ1-4 | once | TRBV14 | 13 | CASSQAGSRKLFF | TGTGCCAGCAGCCAAGCTGGGTCGAGGAAACTGTTTTTT
- | TRBJ2-6 | once | TRBV6-4 | 15 | CASRPDSSGANVLTF | TGTGCCAGCAGACCAGACAGCTCTGGGGCCAACGTCCTGACTTTC
TRBD1 | TRBJ1-1 | - | TRBV11-3 | 16 | CASSPGGLGVNTEAFF | TGTGCCAGCAGCCCAGGGGGGTTAGGGGTGAACACTGAAGCTTTCTTT
TRBD1 | TRBJ1-3 | once | TRBV11-2 | 17 | CASSLPGTGNRGNTIYF | TGTGCCAGCAGCTTACCCGGGACAGGGAACCGTGGAAACACCATATATTTT
- | TRBJ2-5 | - | TRBV3-1/TRBV3-2 | 15 | CASSQGLGGQETQYF | TGTGCCAGCAGCCAAGGGCTGGGAGGACAAGAGACCCAGTACTTC
TRBD1 | TRBJ2-5 | - | TRBV6-2/TRBV6-3 | 16 | CASSRAGTGIRETQYF | TGTGCCAGCAGTCGCGCCGGGACAGGGATTCGTGAGACCCAGTACTTC
- | TRBJ1-1 | - | TRBV2 | 13 | CAYSRGVNTEAFF | TGTGCCTACAGCCGGGGAGTGAACACTGAAGCTTTCTTT
- | TRBJ1-1 | - | TRBV12-5 | 13 | CASVLTVNTEAFF | TGTGCTAGTGTTTTGACTGTAAACACTGAAGCTTTCTTT
- | TRBJ2-1 | - | TRBV6-5 | 15 | CASSYMAGPYNEQFF | TGTGCCAGCAGTTACATGGCAGGGCCCTACAATGAGCAGTTCTTC
TRBD2 | TRBJ2-7 | - | TRBV6-1 | 16 | CASSEPGLAATYEQYF | TGTGCCAGCAGTGAACCCGGACTAGCCGCAACCTACGAGCAGTACTTC
- | TRBJ2-5 | - | TRBV29-1 | 15 | CSVWGQFGGEETQYF | TGCAGCGTTTGGGGACAGTTCGGAGGGGAAGAGACCCAGTACTTC
TRBD1 | TRBJ1-4 | - | TRBV18 | 15 | CASSPRGTGVEKLFF | TGTGCCAGCTCACCACGAGGGACAGGGGTTGAAAAACTGTTTTTT
- | TRBJ1-1 | - | TRBV5-4 | 16 | CASSLNRGIRNTEAFF | TGTGCCAGCAGCTTGAATAGGGGAATCCGGAACACTGAAGCTTTCTTT
- | TRBJ2-3 | - | TRBV9 | 12 | CASSEGVDTQYF | TGTGCCAGCAGCGAGGGGGTTGATACGCAGTATTTT
TRBD2 | TRBJ2-1 | - | TRBV7-3 | 15 | CASSALAGVSNEQFF | TGTGCCAGCAGCGCACTAGCGGGGGTGAGCAATGAGCAGTTCTTC
- | TRBJ2-2 | once | TRBV24-1 | 15 | CATSDVASDTGELFF | TGTGCCACCAGTGATGTCGCTAGCGACACCGGGGAGCTGTTTTTT
TRBD2 | TRBJ2-5 | - | TRBV2 | 14 | CASRETSVQETQYF | TGTGCCAGCAGGGAGACTAGCGTACAAGAGACCCAGTACTTC
- | TRBJ2-2 | - | TRBV7-9 | 16 | CASSLVGALKTGELFF | TGTGCCAGCAGCTTAGTAGGGGCCCTTAAGACCGGGGAGCTGTTTTTT
TRBD2 | TRBJ2-5 | - | TRBV20-1 | 14 | CSASYPGLAETQYF | TGCAGTGCTAGTTACCCGGGACTAGCGGAGACCCAGTACTTC
- | TRBJ1-1 | - | TRBV4-3 | 13 | CASSSTGGTEAFF | TGCGCCAGCAGCTCAACTGGGGGGACTGAAGCTTTCTTT
- | TRBJ1-1 | - | TRBV25-1 | 17 | CASRGPRQASGLSEAFF | TGTGCCAGCAGAGGCCCCCGGCAGGCCTCAGGTCTGAGTGAAGCTTTCTTT
TRBD1 | TRBJ1-1 | - | TRBV29-1 | 13 | CSVVSGGDTEAFF | TGCAGCGTTGTTTCAGGGGGCGACACTGAAGCTTTCTTT
TRBD2 | TRBJ2-1 | - | TRBV4-1 | 15 | CASSVPGTTLYEQFF | TGCGCCAGCAGCGTCCCCGGGACTACGTTGTATGAGCAGTTCTTC
- | TRBJ1-5 | - | TRBV5-1 | 16 | CASSLEGPHSNQPQHF | TGCGCCAGCAGCTTGGAGGGGCCGCATAGCAATCAGCCCCAGCATTTT
TRBD1 | TRBJ2-4 | - | TRBV4-2 | 15 | CASSHTGGGKNIQYF | TGTGCCAGCAGCCACACAGGGGGCGGCAAAAACATTCAGTACTTC
- | TRBJ2-2 | - | TRBV12-3/TRBV12-4 | 12 | CASSRGGGELFF | TGTGCCAGCAGCCGAGGGGGCGGGGAGCTGTTTTTT
- | TRBJ1-4 | - | TRBV18 | 15 | CASSPNRGMNEKLFF | TGTGCCAGCTCACCAAATCGGGGGATGAATGAAAAACTGTTTTTT
- | TRBJ1-5 | - | TRBV2 | 14 | CASRAREESQPQHF | TGTGCCAGTAGGGCCAGGGAGGAAAGTCAGCCCCAGCATTTT
- | TRBJ1-2 | once | TRBV2 | 14 | CASRLQGANYGYTF | TGTGCCAGCAGATTACAGGGAGCTAACTATGGCTACACCTTC
TRBD2 | TRBJ2-1 | - | TRBV4-3 | 16 | CASSQDNTGGYNEQFF | TGCGCCAGCAGCCAAGATAATACGGGAGGCTACAATGAGCAGTTCTTC
TRBD2 | TRBJ2-7 | once | TRBV3-1/TRBV3-2 | 15 | CASSQGRLAGHEQYF | TGTGCCAGCAGCCAAGGAAGGCTAGCGGGCCACGAGCAGTACTTC
- | TRBJ2-1 | - | TRBV6-1 | 17 | CASSGEGQGSLYNEQFF | TGTGCCAGCAGTGGGGAGGGGCAGGGGTCCCTATACAATGAGCAGTTCTTC